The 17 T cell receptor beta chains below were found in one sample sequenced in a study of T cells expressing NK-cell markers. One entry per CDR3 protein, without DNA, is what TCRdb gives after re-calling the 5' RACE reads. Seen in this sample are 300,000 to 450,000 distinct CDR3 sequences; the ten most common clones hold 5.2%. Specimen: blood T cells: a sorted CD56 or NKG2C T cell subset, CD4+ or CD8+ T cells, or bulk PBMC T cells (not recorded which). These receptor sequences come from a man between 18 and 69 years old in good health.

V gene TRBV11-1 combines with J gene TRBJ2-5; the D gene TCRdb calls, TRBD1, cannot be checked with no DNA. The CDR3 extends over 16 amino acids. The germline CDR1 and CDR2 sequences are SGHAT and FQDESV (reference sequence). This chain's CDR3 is CASSPADRGRGETQYF. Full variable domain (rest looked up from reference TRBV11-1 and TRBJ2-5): EAEVAQSPRYKITEKSQAVAFWCDPISGHATLYWYRQILGQGPELLVQFQDESVVDDSQLPKDRFSAERLKGVDSTLKIQPAELGDSAMYLCASSPADRGRGETQYFGPGTRLLVL.

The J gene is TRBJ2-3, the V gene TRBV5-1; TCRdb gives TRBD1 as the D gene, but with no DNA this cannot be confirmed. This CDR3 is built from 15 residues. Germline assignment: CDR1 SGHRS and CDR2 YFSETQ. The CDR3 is CASSLRRGSTDTQYF.

The CDR3: CASSRQQGGTEAFF. This chain links TRBV6-2 or TRBV6-3 with TRBJ1-1; TCRdb's D gene call, TRBD1, goes unchecked for lack of DNA. Germline V gives CDR1 MNHEY, CDR2 SVGEGT. The CDR3 is 14 amino acids.

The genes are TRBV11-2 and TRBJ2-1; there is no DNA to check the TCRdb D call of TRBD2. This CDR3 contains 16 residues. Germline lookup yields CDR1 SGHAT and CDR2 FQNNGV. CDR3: CASSLRLAGGLNEQFF.

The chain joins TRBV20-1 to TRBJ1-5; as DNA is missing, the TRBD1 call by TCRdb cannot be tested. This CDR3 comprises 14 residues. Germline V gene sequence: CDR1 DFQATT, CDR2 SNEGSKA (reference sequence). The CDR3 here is CSAGLGGNNQPQHF.

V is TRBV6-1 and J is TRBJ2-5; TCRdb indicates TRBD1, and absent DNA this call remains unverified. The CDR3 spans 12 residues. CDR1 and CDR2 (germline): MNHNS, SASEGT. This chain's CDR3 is CASSSWDETQYF.

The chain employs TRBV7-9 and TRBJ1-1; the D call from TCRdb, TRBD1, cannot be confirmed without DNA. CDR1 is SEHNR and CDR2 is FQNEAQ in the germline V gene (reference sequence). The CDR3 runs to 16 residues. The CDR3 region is CASSRTKTGGDTEAFF.

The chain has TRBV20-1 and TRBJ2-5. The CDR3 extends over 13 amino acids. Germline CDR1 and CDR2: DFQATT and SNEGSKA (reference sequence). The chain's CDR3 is CSARVSYQETQYF.

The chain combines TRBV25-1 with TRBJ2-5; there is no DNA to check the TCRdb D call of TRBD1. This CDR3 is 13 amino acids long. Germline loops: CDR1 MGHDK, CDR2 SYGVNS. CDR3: CASSRRGQETQYF. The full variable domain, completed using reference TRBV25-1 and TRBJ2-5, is EADIYQTPRYLVIGTGKKITLECSQTMGHDKMYWYQQDPGMELHLIHYSYGVNSTEKGDLSSESTVSRIRTEHFPLTLESARPSHTSQYLCASSRRGQETQYFGPGTRLLVL.

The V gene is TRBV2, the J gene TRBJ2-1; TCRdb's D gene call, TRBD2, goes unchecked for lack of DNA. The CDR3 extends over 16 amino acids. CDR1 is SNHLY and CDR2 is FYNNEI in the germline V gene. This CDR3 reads CASSETGLAGRDEQFF. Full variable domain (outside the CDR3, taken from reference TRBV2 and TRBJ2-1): EPEVTQTPSHQVTQMGQEVILRCVPISNHLYFYWYRQILGQKVEFLVSFYNNEISEKSEIFDDQFSVERPDGSNFTLKIRSTKLEDSAMYFCASSETGLAGRDEQFFGPGTRLTVL.

CDR3 residues: CASSLGRADRDSYNEQFF. This chain joins TRBV11-2 and TRBJ2-1; TCRdb gives TRBD1 as the D gene, but with no DNA this cannot be confirmed. CDR3 length: 18 amino acids. Germline CDR1 SGHAT, CDR2 FQNNGV.

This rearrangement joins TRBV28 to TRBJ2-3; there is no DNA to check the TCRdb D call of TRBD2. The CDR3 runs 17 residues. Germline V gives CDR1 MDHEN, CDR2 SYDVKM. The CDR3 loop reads CASSQLPRGASADTQYF.

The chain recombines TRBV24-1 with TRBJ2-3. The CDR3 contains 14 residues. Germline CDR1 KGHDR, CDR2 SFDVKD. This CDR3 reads CATSLSVRPDTQYF.

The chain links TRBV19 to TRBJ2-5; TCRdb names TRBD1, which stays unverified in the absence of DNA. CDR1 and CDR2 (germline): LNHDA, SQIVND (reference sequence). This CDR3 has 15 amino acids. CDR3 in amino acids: CASSTWDRQQETQYF.

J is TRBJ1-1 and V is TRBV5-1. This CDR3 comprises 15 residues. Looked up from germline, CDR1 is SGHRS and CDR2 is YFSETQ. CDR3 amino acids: CASSPSELPNTEAFF. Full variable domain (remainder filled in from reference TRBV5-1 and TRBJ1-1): KAGVTQTPRYLIKTRGQQVTLSCSPISGHRSVSWYQQTPGQGLQFLFEYFSETQRNKGNFPGRFSGRQFSNSRSEMNVSTLELGDSALYLCASSPSELPNTEAFFGQGTRLTVV.

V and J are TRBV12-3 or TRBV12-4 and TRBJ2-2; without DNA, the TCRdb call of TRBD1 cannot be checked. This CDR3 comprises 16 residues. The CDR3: CAAQGGSYLNTGELFF.

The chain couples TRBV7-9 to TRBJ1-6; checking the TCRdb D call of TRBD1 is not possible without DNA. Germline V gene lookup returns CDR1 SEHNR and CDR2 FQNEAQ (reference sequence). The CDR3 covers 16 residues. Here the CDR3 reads CASSPGTGDSDSPLHF.